Shown below are 19 T cell receptor beta chains from a single sample sequenced in a study of cytomegalovirus exposure and HLA in healthy donors. The PCR contained 60 Vbeta and 13 Jbeta primers. Using immunoSEQ multiplex PCR, the repertoire was profiled, and TCRdb retains in-frame clones only, with some absent. This sample yields about 90,000 clones, of which roughly 76% are seen a single time; roughly 19% belongs to the top ten. What was sequenced was PBMCs. These receptors all stem from an older woman in good health and CMV-seropositive.

The rearrangement joins TRBV9 to TRBJ1-2; D is ambiguous. The CDR3 sequence is 16 residues long. V was cut by 0 bases and J by 1 base, with 13 bases left in between. Germline CDR1 is SGDLS and CDR2 is YYNGEE. The CDR3, as DNA: TGTGCCAGCAGCGTAGATGAGAACCTCCTTAACTATGGCTACACCTTC. Translated: CASSVDENLLNYGYTF.

This clone was counted a few times. The chain carries TRBV6-1 and TRBJ2-7; 8 positions agree with TRBD1. This CDR3 region has 13 residues. Germline V gene sequence: CDR1 MNHNS, CDR2 SASEGT. Losses at the gene ends were 5 bases for V and 3 bases for J; bases not matched to a gene: 3. The CDR3 loop reads CASSSDRGYEQYF. CDR3 DNA sequence: TGTGCCAGCAGTAGTGACAGGGGCTACGAGCAGTACTTC.

The CDR3 DNA reads as TGTGCCAGCAGCATCTTGAGCGGGAGTCATAACGAGCAGTACTTC. Its protein is CASSILSGSHNEQYF. V gene TRBV13 combines with J gene TRBJ2-5; 8 positions agree with TRBD2. The J call is uncertain, as TRBJ2-7 better fits the DNA end. The CDR3 spans 15 residues. Germline values: CDR1 PRHDT, CDR2 FYEKMQ (reference sequence).

This clone was detected only a few times. The chain joins TRBV7-9 to TRBJ1-2; a weak D match, TRBD1 (5 bases). Trimming pared 3 bases from V and 6 bases from J, leaving 14 bases between. Germline V gene data show CDR1 as SEHNR and CDR2 as FQNEAQ (reference sequence). The CDR3 is made up of 14 amino acids. The CDR3 spells CASSFGEGQNGYTF. CDR3 in DNA: TGTGCCAGCAGCTTCGGGGAGGGGCAAAATGGCTACACCTTC.

The chain recombines TRBV7-9 with TRBJ1-1; TRBD1 aligns across 9 bases. V was clipped by 5 bases and J by 3 bases; unmatched bases: 7. CDR1 is SEHNR and CDR2 is FQNEAQ in the germline V gene (reference sequence). This CDR3 is 15 amino acids long. The CDR3 loop is CASSNMDRGYTEAFF. In DNA, the CDR3 is TGTGCCAGCAGCAACATGGACAGGGGCTACACTGAAGCTTTCTTT.

This chain joins TRBV7-9 and TRBJ1-5; 10 bases match TRBD1. V was pared by 2 bases and J by 5 bases, with 9 bases of the junction left unmatched. The CDR3 is 17 amino acids. Germline lookup yields CDR1 SEHNR and CDR2 FQNEAQ (reference sequence). CDR3 nucleotides: TGTGCCAGCAGCTTATATCCGACAGGGGGCGAGGATCAGCCCCAGCATTTT. This translates into CASSLYPTGGEDQPQHF.

The CDR3, as DNA: TGTGCCAGCAGCTTAACCCACAGGAACACTGAAGCTTTCTTT. The encoded protein is CASSLTHRNTEAFF. The chain carries TRBV11-2 and TRBJ1-1; D is unresolved. Between the trimmed V and J ends, which lost 2 bases and 1 base, there was a span of 8 bases. CDR1 SGHAT and CDR2 FQNNGV come from the germline V gene. This CDR3 is built from 14 residues.

This clone was counted only a few times. V is TRBV6-6 and J is TRBJ1-4; D perhaps matches TRBD1 (5 bases). CDR3 length: 13 residues. Germline values: CDR1 MNHNY, CDR2 SVGAGI (reference sequence). V was trimmed by 6 bases and J by 7 bases, leaving 12 bases between them. The CDR3 nucleotides are TGTGCCAGCAGGGACATGGCCGGTGAAAAACTGTTTTTT. This sequence encodes CASRDMAGEKLFF.

This clone occurred a few times. The V and J genes are TRBV4-2 and TRBJ2-3; 10 bases line up with TRBD2. The CDR3 is made up of 18 amino acids. The germline V gene encodes CDR1 LGHNA and CDR2 YNFKEQ. The J segment lost 2 bases and the V segment lost 4 bases, leaving 12 bases of the junction unmatched. The CDR3 loop reads CASSPLAHGTSDTDTQYF. The DNA for the CDR3 is TGTGCCAGCAGCCCACTGGCGCACGGGACTAGCGACACAGATACGCAGTATTTT.

This clone was seen a handful of times. J is TRBJ2-3 and V is TRBV4-1; 7 bases agree with TRBD2. V was pared by 5 bases and J by 5 bases, with 19 bases of the junction left unmatched. This CDR3 has 18 residues. The germline V gene has CDR1 MGHRA and CDR2 YSYEKL. The CDR3 here is CASSSAVAGVILRDTQYF. The CDR3 bases are TGCGCCAGCAGCTCCGCGGTAGCGGGTGTAATCCTCAGAGATACGCAGTATTTT.

This clone was detected once. The gene calls are TRBV2 and TRBJ2-4, with a tentative D call TRBD2 (5 bases). Germline V CDR1 and CDR2: SNHLY, FYNNEI. The V end was cut by 7 bases, the J end by 7 bases, with 8 bases between. The CDR3 consists of 11 residues. The CDR3 sequence: CASITGNIQYF. DNA for the CDR3: TGTGCCAGCATCACGGGGAACATTCAGTACTTC.

The chain joins TRBV29-1 to TRBJ1-1; 9 nucleotides agree with TRBD1. Germline CDR1 reads SQVTM; CDR2 reads ANQGSEA. CDR3 size: 15 residues. Germline trimming cut 3 bases from V and 5 bases from J; bases unmatched to any gene: 10. Here the CDR3 reads CSVEAPGTGRTEAFF. The CDR3 DNA sequence: TGCAGCGTTGAGGCACCCGGGACAGGGCGGACTGAAGCTTTCTTT.

The J gene is TRBJ1-1, the V gene TRBV30; D gene unclear. This CDR3 is 13 amino acids long. The V gene's germline CDR1 is GTSNPN and CDR2 SVGIG (reference sequence). The V end was cut by 0 bases, the J end by 6 bases, with 11 bases between. The CDR3 coding sequence is TGTGCCTGGAGTGTACGAATCCGGGCTGAAGCTTTCTTT. This gives the protein CAWSVRIRAEAFF.

In this sample, this clone turned up once. This chain connects TRBV30 to TRBJ2-5; D is unclear. The J call may not be correct, given that the DNA end is closer to TRBJ2-7. Germline V CDR1 and CDR2: GTSNPN, SVGIG (reference sequence). This CDR3 has 12 residues. CDR3 amino acids: CAWSVGEYEQYF. CDR3 DNA: TGTGCCTGGAGTGTAGGAGAATACGAGCAGTACTTC.

The V gene is TRBV7-2, the J gene TRBJ2-3, with TRBD1 matching over 7 bases. Germline lookup yields CDR1 SGHTA and CDR2 FQGNSA. V lost 2 bases, J lost 2 bases, and 4 bases stayed unmatched. This CDR3 has 15 amino acids. The CDR3 loop is CASSLMTGTTDTQYF. The DNA for the CDR3 is TGTGCCAGCAGCTTAATGACAGGGACCACAGATACGCAGTATTTT.

The chain links TRBV18 to TRBJ2-4, with 13 positions matching TRBD2. V shed 3 bases and J 1 base; nucleotides not matched to a gene: 3. Germline V CDR1 and CDR2: KGHSH, LQKENI. This CDR3 region has 17 residues. The CDR3 region has the DNA TGTGCCAGCTCACCGTCGACTAGCGGGAGGGCCAAAAACATTCAGTACTTC. Translation: CASSPSTSGRAKNIQYF.

In regard to this clone: A read error may account for a junction end that differs from germline. This rearrangement joins TRBV27 to TRBJ2-6, with 7 bases that match TRBD1. This CDR3 region has 15 residues. The germline V gene has CDR1 MNHEY and CDR2 SMNVEV (reference sequence). In DNA, the CDR3 is TGTGCCAGCACTTTACAGGGGCCTGGGGCCAACGTCCTGACTTTC. This encodes CASTLQGPGANVLTF.

The chain is built from TRBV20-1 and TRBJ2-1; D is perhaps TRBD2 (5 bases). Germline-derived CDR1 and CDR2 are DFQATT and SNEGSKA (reference sequence). V lost 6 bases to trimming and J lost 8 bases, with 11 bases between them. The length of the CDR3 is 11 residues. CDR3 amino acids: CSAEFGDEQFF. The CDR3 coding sequence is TGCAGTGCAGAGTTCGGGGATGAGCAGTTCTTC.

This sequence joins TRBV6-5 and TRBJ2-7; D is uncertain. The CDR3 covers 14 residues. Trimming stripped 2 bases from V and 5 bases from J, with 13 bases between. CDR1 is MNHEY, CDR2 SVGAGI, per germline. The DNA of the CDR3 is TGTGCCAGCAGTTACAGTCTCTCCCGGGACGAGCAGTACTTC. Translating gives CASSYSLSRDEQYF.